Following are 10 T cell receptor beta chains from one sample sequenced in a study of CD8 T cells in Susac syndrome. The RNA input was 0.5 to 1 ug, and it was reverse transcribed with random hexamers. Each CDR3 protein is one row after TCRdb ran MiXCR on the immunoSEQ multiplex PCR reads. The sample includes about 140,000 distinct CDR3 sequences, 85% to 95% of them seen just once. Specimen: CD8+ T cells from PBMCs. Source of these receptors: a human donor in good health.

The chain uses TRBV7-9 and TRBJ2-3; weak D call: TRBD1 (6 bases). This CDR3 is built from 15 residues. Germline CDR1 reads SEHNR; CDR2 reads FQNEAQ (reference sequence). Trimming pared 2 bases from V and 5 bases from J, leaving 14 bases between. The CDR3 region has the DNA TGTGCCAGCAGCTTATTACAGGGTTTCCAAGATACGCAGTATTTT. Translation gives CASSLLQGFQDTQYF.

The DNA of the CDR3 is TGTGCCAGCAGTTTTGGATACAATCAGCCCCAGCATTTT. Translating gives CASSFGYNQPQHF. The chain links TRBV27 to TRBJ1-5; no firm D call. The CDR3 is 13 residues long. V was trimmed by 3 bases and J by 3 bases, leaving 6 bases between them. Germline V CDR1 and CDR2: MNHEY, SMNVEV (reference sequence).

This chain's CDR3 is CASSLVPLQETQYF. CDR3 coding DNA: TGCGCCAGCAGCTTGGTCCCGCTACAAGAGACCCAGTACTTC. The chain employs TRBV5-1 and TRBJ2-5; D is uncertain. Trimming left V 0 bases short and J 2 bases short, with 8 bases between. The CDR3 has 14 residues. In germline, CDR1 is SGHRS, CDR2 YFSETQ.

As regards this clonotype: A read error may produce the germline difference seen at one junction end. DNA for the CDR3: TGTGCCACCAGTGATTCGCAAGGGGCTTTGGACTTC. It specifies CATSDSQGALDF. V is TRBV24-1 and J is TRBJ2-5; possible D gene TRBD1, 5 bases. There are 12 residues in the CDR3. Germline assignment: CDR1 KGHDR and CDR2 SFDVKD.

The chain employs TRBV6-2 or TRBV6-3 and TRBJ2-7; D may be TRBD1 (5 bases). The CDR3 runs to 12 residues. Trimming pared 4 bases from V and 2 bases from J, leaving 6 bases between. Germline CDR1 and CDR2: MNHEY and SVGEGT. The CDR3 region has the DNA TGTGCCAGCAGTTGGACACCCTACGAGCAGTACTTC. This encodes CASSWTPYEQYF.

CDR3 DNA sequence: TGTGCCAGACAGGGGGAGAATAGCAATCAGCCCCAGCATTTT. Translating gives CARQGENSNQPQHF. The V and J genes are TRBV6-2 or TRBV6-3 and TRBJ1-5, with 8 nucleotides matching TRBD1. The CDR3 extends over 14 amino acids. With V trimmed by 9 bases and J by 0 bases, 4 bases remained unmatched. Germline V gene data show CDR1 as MNHEY and CDR2 as SVGEGT.

The J gene is TRBJ2-2, the V gene TRBV14; no definite D call. Germline lookup yields CDR1 SGHDN and CDR2 FVKESK. The CDR3 is made up of 13 amino acids. The V end was cut by 1 base, the J end by 4 bases, with 4 bases between. CDR3 DNA: TGTGCCAGCAGCCAAGGGGCCACCGGGGAGCTGTTTTTT. This translates into CASSQGATGELFF.

The chain carries TRBV27 and TRBJ2-1; maybe TRBD1 (8 bases). V was clipped by 4 bases and J by 9 bases, with 19 bases between them. Germline V CDR1 and CDR2: MNHEY, SMNVEV (reference sequence). The CDR3 consists of 15 residues. CDR3 sequence reads: CASSSDREGESEQFF. CDR3 bases: TGTGCCAGCAGTTCGGACAGGGAGGGTGAATCTGAGCAGTTCTTC.

In its sample, this clonotype was seen once. The chain joins TRBV5-1 to TRBJ2-1; TRBD2 agrees at 9 bases. Germline CDR1 SGHRS, CDR2 YFSETQ. The ends lost 6 bases at V and 2 bases at J; junction bases unmatched: 9. This CDR3 is built from 16 residues. CDR3 sequence reads: CASTLSSGAAYNEQFF. CDR3 sequence (DNA): TGCGCCAGCACCCTTTCTAGCGGGGCCGCCTACAATGAGCAGTTCTTC.

The CDR3 sequence is CASALSGSLDTQYF. The DNA of the CDR3 is TGTGCCAGCGCCCTTAGCGGGTCCTTGGATACGCAGTATTTT. The V gene is TRBV6-4, the J gene TRBJ2-3; 7 bases match TRBD2. The CDR3 has 14 amino acids. Per the germline V gene, CDR1 is MRHNA and CDR2 is SNTAGT. After removal of 8 bases from V and 6 bases from J, the junction contained 11 bases not matched to a gene.